This TCR beta chain was identified in a study of blood T cell repertoires in COVID-19. Study as a whole: COVID-19 samples collected from the United States, Italy and Spain covered acute and convalescent phases. Sample material is recorded as cDNA or gDNA derived from T cells, B-cell-depleted T cells, or PBMCs.

Germline-derived CDR1 and CDR2 are DFQATT and SNEGSKA (reference sequence). The CDR3 runs to 11 residues. Trimming cost V 4 bases and J 4 bases, with 7 bases left between them. In the study's own analysis: Reference gene primer amplification gave estimated nucleated cell counts. Sequencing used immunoSEQ multiplex PCR; TCRdb keeps in-frame clones, though not all of them. From that table come the V and J calls and clone size; the DNA was used to work out D and trimming. The data show 130,000 or so clones, around 83% seen once. This rearrangement joins TRBV20-1 to TRBJ1-2, with TRBD1 as a possible D gene (5 bases). The sequenced material came from peripheral blood. The clonotype comes from a woman over 75 with acute or convalescent COVID-19. CDR3 protein: CSAIDSYGYTF. CDR3 in DNA: TGCAGTGCTATCGACAGCTATGGCTACACCTTC.